The source of this TCR beta chain is a study of Ad26.COV2.S vaccination and SARS-CoV-2 variants. Study-wide results and limits: It was found that vaccine and placebo recipients had similar non-spike TCR breadth.

Treatment here: some 20 received Ad26.COV2.S at low or high dose, single or two shots; 5 received placebo; per-sample allocation not given. Sample collection was performed on day 63 after the first vaccine or placebo injection. As regards this clone: No antigen is known for it.

This CDR3 contains 13 residues. The germline V gene has CDR1 MNHNS and CDR2 SASEGT. Between the trimmed V and J ends, which lost 3 bases and 6 bases, there was a span of 9 bases. The protocol was immunoSEQ multiplex PCR, while the TCRdb copy is restricted to in-frame clones and leaves out a portion. The sample contains approximately 350,000 clones, about four fifths of which appear only once. The chain has TRBV6-1 and TRBJ2-1; D is unresolved. The sequencing here drew on peripheral blood, taken in a trial of Ad26.COV2.S vaccine versus placebo. The receptor's source is a person between 18 and 65 years old who received the Ad26.COV2.S COVID-19 vaccine or a placebo. Here the CDR3 DNA reads TGTGCCAGCAGTGACCCGTTGAGCAATGAGCAGTTCTTC. Translation gives CASSDPLSNEQFF.